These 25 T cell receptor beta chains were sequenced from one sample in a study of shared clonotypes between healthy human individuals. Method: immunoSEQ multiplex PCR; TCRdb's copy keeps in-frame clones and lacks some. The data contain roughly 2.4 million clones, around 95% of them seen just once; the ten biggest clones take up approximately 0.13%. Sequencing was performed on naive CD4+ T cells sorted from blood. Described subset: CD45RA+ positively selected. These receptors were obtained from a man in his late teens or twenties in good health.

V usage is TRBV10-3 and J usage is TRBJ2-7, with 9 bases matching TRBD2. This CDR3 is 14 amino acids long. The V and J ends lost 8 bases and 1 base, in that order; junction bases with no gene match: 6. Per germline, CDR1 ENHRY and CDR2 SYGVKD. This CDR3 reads CAIGQSGGSYEQYF. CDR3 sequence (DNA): TGTGCCATCGGCCAGAGCGGGGGGTCCTACGAGCAGTACTTC.

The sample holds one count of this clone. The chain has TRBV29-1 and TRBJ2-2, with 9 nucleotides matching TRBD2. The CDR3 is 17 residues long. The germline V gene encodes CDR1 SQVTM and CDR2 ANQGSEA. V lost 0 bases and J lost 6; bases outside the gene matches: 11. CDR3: CSVEDLVAGGFSGELFF. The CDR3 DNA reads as TGCAGCGTTGAAGATCTGGTGGCGGGAGGGTTCTCCGGGGAGCTGTTTTTT.

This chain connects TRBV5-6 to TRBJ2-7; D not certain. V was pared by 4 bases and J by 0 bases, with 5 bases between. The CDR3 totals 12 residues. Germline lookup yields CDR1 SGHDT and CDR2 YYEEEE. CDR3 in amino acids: CASSVGSYEQYF. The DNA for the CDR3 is TGTGCCAGCAGCGTTGGCTCCTACGAGCAGTACTTC.

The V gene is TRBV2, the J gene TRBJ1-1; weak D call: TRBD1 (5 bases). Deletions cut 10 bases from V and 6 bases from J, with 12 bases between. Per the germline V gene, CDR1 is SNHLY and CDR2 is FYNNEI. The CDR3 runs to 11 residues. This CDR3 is CATLMGAEAFF. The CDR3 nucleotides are TGTGCCACCCTAATGGGGGCTGAAGCTTTCTTT.

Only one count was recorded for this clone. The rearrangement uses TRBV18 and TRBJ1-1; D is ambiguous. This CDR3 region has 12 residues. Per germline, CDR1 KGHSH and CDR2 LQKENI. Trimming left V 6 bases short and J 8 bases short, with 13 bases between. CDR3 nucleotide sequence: TGTGCCAGCTCTAACCGAGTGGACGAAGCTTTCTTT. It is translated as CASSNRVDEAFF.

CDR3 protein: CASSQDGGGDSPLHF. The CDR3 DNA sequence: TGCGCCAGCAGCCAAGATGGGGGTGGGGATTCACCCCTCCACTTT. The chain employs TRBV4-3 and TRBJ1-6; TRBD1 is a possible D gene (5 bases). V lost 0 bases and J 8 bases, leaving 11 bases between the germline ends. The CDR3 loop spans 15 amino acids. Per the germline V gene, CDR1 is LGHNA and CDR2 is YSLEER.

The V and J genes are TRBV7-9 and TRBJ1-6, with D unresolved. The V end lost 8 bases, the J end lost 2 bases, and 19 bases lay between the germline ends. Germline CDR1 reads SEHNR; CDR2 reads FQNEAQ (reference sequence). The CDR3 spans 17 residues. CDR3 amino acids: CASSSGGPKPYNSPLHF. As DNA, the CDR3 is TGTGCCAGCTCCTCCGGAGGTCCGAAACCCTATAATTCACCCCTCCACTTT. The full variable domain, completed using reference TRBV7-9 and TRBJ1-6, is DTGVSQNPRHKITKRGQNVTFRCDPISEHNRLYWYRQTLGQGPEFLTYFQNEAQLEKSRLLSDRFSAERPKGSFSTLEIQRTEQGDSAMYLCASSSGGPKPYNSPLHFGNGTRLTVT.

The CDR3 nucleotides are TGTGCCAGCAGTGGGACAGGCCCGAGCTCCTATAATTCACCCCTCCACTTT. This encodes CASSGTGPSSYNSPLHF. The V call is TRBV6-1, the J call TRBJ1-6; 7 positions match TRBD1. V lost 4 bases and J lost 0; bases outside the gene matches: 6. The CDR3 is 17 amino acids. In germline, CDR1 is MNHNS, CDR2 SASEGT.

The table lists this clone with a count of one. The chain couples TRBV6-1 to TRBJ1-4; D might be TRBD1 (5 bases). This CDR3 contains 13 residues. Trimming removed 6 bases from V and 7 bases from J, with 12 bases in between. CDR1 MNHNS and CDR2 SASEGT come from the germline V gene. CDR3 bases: TGTGCCAGCAGGGGGCGTCTTTCTGAAAAACTGTTTTTT. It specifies CASRGRLSEKLFF.

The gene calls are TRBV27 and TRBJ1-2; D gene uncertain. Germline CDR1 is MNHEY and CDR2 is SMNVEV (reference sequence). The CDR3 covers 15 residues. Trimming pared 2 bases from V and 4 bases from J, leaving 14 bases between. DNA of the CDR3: TGTGCCAGCAGTTTAAATTTCCGGTCCTTCTATGGCTACACCTTC. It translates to CASSLNFRSFYGYTF.

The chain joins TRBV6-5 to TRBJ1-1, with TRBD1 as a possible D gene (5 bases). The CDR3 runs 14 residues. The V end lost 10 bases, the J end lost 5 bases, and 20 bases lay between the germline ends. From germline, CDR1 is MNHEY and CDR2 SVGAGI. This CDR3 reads CATKRGERRTEAFF. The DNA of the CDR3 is TGTGCCACCAAGCGGGGGGAGAGGAGGACTGAAGCTTTCTTT.

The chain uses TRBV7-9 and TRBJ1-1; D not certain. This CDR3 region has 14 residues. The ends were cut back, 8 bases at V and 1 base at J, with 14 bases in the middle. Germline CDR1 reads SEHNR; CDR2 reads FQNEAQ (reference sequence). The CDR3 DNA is TGTGCCAGCTCCCGGGGAACAAAGAACACTGAAGCTTTCTTT. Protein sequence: CASSRGTKNTEAFF. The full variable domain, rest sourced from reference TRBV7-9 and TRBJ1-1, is DTGVSQNPRHKITKRGQNVTFRCDPISEHNRLYWYRQTLGQGPEFLTYFQNEAQLEKSRLLSDRFSAERPKGSFSTLEIQRTEQGDSAMYLCASSRGTKNTEAFFGQGTRLTVV.

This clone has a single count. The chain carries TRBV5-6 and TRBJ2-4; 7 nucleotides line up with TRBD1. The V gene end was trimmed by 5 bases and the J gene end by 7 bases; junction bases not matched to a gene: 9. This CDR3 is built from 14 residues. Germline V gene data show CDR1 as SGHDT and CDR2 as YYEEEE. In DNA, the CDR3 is TGTGCCAGCAGTAAGACAGGGAGCAACAACATTCAGTACTTC. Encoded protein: CASSKTGSNNIQYF.

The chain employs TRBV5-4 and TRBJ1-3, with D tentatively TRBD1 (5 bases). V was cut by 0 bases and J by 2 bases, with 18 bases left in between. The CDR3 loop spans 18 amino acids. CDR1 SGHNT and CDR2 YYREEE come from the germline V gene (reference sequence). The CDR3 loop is CASSLAGRPGTTGNTIYF. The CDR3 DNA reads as TGTGCCAGCAGCTTGGCCGGGCGTCCCGGGACGACTGGAAACACCATATATTTT.

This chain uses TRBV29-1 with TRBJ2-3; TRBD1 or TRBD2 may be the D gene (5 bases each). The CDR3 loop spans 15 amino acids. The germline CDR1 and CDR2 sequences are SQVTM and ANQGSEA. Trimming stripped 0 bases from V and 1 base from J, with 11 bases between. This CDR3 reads CSVEDRRDGTDTQYF. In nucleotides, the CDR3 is TGCAGCGTTGAAGATAGACGGGACGGCACAGATACGCAGTATTTT.

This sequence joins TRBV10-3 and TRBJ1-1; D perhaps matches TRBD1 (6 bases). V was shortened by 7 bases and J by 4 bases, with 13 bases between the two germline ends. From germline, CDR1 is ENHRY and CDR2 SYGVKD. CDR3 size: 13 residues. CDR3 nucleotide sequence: TGTGCCATCATGGGGGCGCGGGGCACTGAAGCTTTCTTT. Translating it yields CAIMGARGTEAFF.

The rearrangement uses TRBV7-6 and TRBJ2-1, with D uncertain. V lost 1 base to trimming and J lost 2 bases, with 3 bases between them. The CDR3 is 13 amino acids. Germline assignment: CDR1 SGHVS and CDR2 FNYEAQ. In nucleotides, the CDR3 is TGTGCCAGCAGCTTAGACCCCTACAATGAGCAGTTCTTC. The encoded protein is CASSLDPYNEQFF.

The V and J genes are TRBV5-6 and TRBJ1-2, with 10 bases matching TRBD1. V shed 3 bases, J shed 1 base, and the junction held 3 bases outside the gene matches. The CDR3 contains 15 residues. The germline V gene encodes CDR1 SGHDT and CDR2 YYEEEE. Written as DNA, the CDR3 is TGTGCCAGCAGCTGGGGACAGGGGAATAACTATGGCTACACCTTC. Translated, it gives CASSWGQGNNYGYTF.

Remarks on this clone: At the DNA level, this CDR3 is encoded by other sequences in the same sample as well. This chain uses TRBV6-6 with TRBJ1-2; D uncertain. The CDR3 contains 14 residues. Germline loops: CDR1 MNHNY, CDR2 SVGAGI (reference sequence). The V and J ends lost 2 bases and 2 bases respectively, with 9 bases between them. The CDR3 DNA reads TGTGCCAGCAGTTACGGGCAAGAGAACTATGGCTACACCTTC. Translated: CASSYGQENYGYTF.

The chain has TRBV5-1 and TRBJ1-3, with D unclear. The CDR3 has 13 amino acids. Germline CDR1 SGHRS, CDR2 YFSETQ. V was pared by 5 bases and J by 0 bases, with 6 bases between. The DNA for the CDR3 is TGCGCCAGCAGGGTGAGCTCTGGAAACACCATATATTTT. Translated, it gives CASRVSSGNTIYF.

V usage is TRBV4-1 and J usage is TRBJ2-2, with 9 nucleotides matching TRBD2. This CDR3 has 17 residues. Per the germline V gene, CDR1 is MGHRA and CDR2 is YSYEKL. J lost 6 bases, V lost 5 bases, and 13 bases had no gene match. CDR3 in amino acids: CASSLGRGGALAGELFF. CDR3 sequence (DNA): TGCGCCAGCAGCTTGGGACGCGGGGGGGCCTTGGCCGGGGAGCTGTTTTTT.

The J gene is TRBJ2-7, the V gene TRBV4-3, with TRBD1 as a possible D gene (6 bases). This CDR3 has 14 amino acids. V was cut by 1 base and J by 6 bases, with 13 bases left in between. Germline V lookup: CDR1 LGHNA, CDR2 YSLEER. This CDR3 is CASSQGQELGEQYF. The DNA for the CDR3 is TGCGCCAGCAGCCAAGGACAGGAACTCGGCGAGCAGTACTTC.

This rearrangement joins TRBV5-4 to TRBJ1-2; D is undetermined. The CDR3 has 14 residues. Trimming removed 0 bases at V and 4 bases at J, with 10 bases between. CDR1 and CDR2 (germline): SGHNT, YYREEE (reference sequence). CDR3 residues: CASSLAQAAYGYTF. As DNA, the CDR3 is TGTGCCAGCAGCTTGGCTCAGGCGGCCTATGGCTACACCTTC.

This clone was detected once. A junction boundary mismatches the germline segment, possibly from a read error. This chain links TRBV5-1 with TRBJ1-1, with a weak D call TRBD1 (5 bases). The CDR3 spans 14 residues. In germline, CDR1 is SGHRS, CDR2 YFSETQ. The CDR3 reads CASSLSPGNAEAFF. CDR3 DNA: TGCGCCAGCAGCTTGTCCCCAGGGAACGCTGAAGCTTTCTTT.

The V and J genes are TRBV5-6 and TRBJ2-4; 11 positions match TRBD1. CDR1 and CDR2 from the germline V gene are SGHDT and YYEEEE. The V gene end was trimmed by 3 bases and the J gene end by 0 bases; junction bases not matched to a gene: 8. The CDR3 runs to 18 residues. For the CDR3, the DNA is TGTGCCAGCAGCTCCCCCCGGGACAGGGGGAGAGCCAAAAACATTCAGTACTTC. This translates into CASSSPRDRGRAKNIQYF.